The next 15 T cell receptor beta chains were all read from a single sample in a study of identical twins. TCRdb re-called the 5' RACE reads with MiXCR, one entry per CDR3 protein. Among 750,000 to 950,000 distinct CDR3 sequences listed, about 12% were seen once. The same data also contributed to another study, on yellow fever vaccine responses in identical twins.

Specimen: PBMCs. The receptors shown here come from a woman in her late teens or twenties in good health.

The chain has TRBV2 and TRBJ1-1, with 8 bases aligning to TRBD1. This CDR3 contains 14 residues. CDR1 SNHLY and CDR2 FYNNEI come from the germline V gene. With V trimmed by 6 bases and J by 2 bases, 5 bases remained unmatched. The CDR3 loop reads CASRDDRGNTEAFF. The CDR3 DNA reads TGTGCCAGCAGAGATGACAGGGGTAACACTGAAGCTTTCTTT.

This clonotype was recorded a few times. Here the CDR3 reads CASSKEPLLDGYTF. CDR3 DNA: TGTGCCAGCAGTAAAGAACCCTTGCTGGATGGCTACACCTTC. The genes are TRBV6-1 and TRBJ1-2; no firm D call. Trimming cost V 5 bases and J 6 bases, with 16 bases left between them. From germline, CDR1 is MNHNS and CDR2 SASEGT. CDR3 size: 14 residues.

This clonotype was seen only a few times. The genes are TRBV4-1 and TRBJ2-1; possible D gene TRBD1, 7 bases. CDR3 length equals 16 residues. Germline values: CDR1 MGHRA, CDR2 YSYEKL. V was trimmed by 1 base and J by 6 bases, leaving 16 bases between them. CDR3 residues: CASSQGGGGIVNEQFF. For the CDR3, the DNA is TGCGCCAGCAGCCAAGGAGGGGGCGGGATAGTCAATGAGCAGTTCTTC.

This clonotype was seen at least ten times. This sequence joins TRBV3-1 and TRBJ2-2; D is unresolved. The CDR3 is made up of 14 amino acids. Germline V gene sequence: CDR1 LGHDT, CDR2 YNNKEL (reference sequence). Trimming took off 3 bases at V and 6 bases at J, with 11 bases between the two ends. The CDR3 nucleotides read TGTGCCAGCAGCCAGACCGTTGGGCCCGGGGAGCTGTTTTTT. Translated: CASSQTVGPGELFF.

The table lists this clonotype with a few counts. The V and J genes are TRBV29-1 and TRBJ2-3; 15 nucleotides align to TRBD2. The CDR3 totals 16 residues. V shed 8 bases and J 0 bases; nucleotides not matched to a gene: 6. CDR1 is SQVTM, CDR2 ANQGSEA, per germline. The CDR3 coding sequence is TGCAGCACCAGGACTAGCGGGAGGGCTAGCACAGATACGCAGTATTTT. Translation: CSTRTSGRASTDTQYF.

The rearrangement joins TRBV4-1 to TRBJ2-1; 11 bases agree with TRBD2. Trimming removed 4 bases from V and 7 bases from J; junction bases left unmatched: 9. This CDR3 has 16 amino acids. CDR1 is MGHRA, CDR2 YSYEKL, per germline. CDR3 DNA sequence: TGCGCCAGCAGCCCCTCTCTAGCGGGAGGTGGGAATGAGCAGTTCTTC. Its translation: CASSPSLAGGGNEQFF.

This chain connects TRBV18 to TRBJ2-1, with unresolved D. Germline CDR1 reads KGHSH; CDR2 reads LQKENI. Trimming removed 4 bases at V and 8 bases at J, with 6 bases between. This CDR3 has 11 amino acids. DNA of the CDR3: TGTGCCAGCTCACTCACGGATGAGCAGTTCTTC. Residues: CASSLTDEQFF.

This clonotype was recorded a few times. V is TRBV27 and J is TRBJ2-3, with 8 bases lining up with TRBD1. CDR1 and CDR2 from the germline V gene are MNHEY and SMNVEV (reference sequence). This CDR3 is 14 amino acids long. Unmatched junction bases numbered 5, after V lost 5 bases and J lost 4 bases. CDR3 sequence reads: CASSRTGNPDTQYF. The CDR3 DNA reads TGTGCCAGCAGTCGGACAGGGAATCCAGATACGCAGTATTTT.

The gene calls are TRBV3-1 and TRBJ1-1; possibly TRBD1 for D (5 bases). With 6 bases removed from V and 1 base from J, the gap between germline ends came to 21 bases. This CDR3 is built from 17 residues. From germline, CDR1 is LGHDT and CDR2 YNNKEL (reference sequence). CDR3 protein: CASREGSGRTRNTEAFF. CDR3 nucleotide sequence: TGTGCCAGCAGGGAGGGGTCAGGACGGACGAGGAACACTGAAGCTTTCTTT.

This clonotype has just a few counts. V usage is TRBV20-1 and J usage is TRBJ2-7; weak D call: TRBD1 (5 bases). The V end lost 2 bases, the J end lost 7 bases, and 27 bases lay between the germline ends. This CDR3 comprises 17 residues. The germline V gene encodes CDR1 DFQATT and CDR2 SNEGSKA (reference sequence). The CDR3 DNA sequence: TGCAGTGCTAGACCTCCCAAGGGGCCGACAGTCCTAAGGGAGCAGTACTTC. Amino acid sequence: CSARPPKGPTVLREQYF.

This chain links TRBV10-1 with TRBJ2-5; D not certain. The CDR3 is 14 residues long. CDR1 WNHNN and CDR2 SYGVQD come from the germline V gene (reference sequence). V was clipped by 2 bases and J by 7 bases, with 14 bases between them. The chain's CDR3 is CASSESRLLGTQYF. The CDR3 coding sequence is TGCGCCAGCAGTGAGAGTCGACTCCTCGGGACCCAGTACTTC.

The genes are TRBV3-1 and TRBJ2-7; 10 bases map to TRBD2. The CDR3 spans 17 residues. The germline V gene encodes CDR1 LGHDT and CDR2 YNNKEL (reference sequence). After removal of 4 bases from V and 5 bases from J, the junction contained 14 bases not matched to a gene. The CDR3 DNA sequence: TGTGCCAGCAGCCGAATAGCGGGAGGCTGGGGAATTCACGAGCAGTACTTC. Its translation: CASSRIAGGWGIHEQYF.

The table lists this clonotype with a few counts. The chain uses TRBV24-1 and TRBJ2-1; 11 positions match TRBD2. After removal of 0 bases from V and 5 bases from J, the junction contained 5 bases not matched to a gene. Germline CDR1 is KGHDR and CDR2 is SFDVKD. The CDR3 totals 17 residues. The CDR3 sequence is CATSDLHGTSGDNEQFF. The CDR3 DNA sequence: TGTGCCACCAGTGATTTGCATGGGACTAGCGGCGACAATGAGCAGTTCTTC.

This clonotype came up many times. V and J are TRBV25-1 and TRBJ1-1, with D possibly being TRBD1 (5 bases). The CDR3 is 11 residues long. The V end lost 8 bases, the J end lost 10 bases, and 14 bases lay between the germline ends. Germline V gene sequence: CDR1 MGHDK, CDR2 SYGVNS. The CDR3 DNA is TGTGCCAGCGTGGGACGGGGACGAGCTTTCTTT. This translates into CASVGRGRAFF. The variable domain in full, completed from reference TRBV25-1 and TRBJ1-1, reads EADIYQTPRYLVIGTGKKITLECSQTMGHDKMYWYQQDPGMELHLIHYSYGVNSTEKGDLSSESTVSRIRTEHFPLTLESARPSHTSQYLCASVGRGRAFFGQGTRLTVV.

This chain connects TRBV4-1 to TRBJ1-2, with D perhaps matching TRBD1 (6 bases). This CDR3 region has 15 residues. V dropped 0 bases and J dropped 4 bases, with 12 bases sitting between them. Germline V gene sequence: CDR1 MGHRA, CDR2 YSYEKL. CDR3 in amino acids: CASSQDSGAGYGYTF. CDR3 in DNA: TGCGCCAGCAGCCAAGATTCGGGGGCGGGCTATGGCTACACCTTC.